The following is a T cell receptor beta chain sequence with its context. Antigen unknown. Time point reported: newly diagnosed, previously untreated cHL patient sample. Researchers report purifying CD4+ T cells from thawed PBMCs by magnetic negative selection. The comparison group had newly diagnosed, previously untreated classical Hodgkin lymphoma. The sample comes from a study of PD-1 blockade in classical Hodgkin lymphoma. Libraries were prepared by immunoSEQ multiplex PCR; TCRdb keeps only in-frame clonotypes and omits some of them. The data hold some 35,000 clones, with approximately 90% observed a single time. The CDR3 is 15 residues long. Germline values: CDR1 WSHSY, CDR2 SAAADI. The germline V and J ends were trimmed by 7 bases and 1 base, with 13 bases remaining between them. Findings of the study overall: Possible causes of repertoire differences, disease activity or prior therapy, remain undefined.

This receptor was obtained from a human donor with classical Hodgkin lymphoma. Sequences were obtained from CD4+ T cells from blood. The chain links TRBV10-2 to TRBJ2-2; maybe TRBD1 (6 bases). The CDR3 coding sequence is TGCGCCAGCACCAACCTGGGACAGAACACCGGGGAGCTGTTTTTT. Protein sequence: CASTNLGQNTGELFF.